These 3 T cell receptor beta chains came from one sample sequenced in a study of T cell repertoires in cytomegalovirus infection. These receptors' antigens are unknown. From the reads, TCRdb called clonotypes with MiXCR, one entry per CDR3 protein. The sample has roughly 150,000 distinct CDR3 sequences, 32% seen once. The sequences come from CD8+ T cells from cultured PBMCs, collected from culture after CMV antigen stimulation. The source is a human donor in good health (CMV status not recorded). Some clones in this sample may be carry-over from other donors' samples.

This clonotype was counted only a few times. The J gene is TRBJ2-3, the V gene TRBV11-2, with D perhaps assigned TRBD1 or TRBD2 (6 bases each). From germline, CDR1 is SGHAT and CDR2 FQNNGV. The CDR3 consists of 15 residues. V lost 1 base, J lost 2 bases, and 10 bases lay in between. The CDR3: CASSLAGALTDTQYF. CDR3 sequence (DNA): TGTGCCAGCAGCTTAGCGGGGGCCCTCACAGATACGCAGTATTTT.

This chain links TRBV10-3 with TRBJ1-1; maybe TRBD1 (5 bases). V shed 0 bases and J shed 3 bases, with 11 bases lying between them. The germline V gene encodes CDR1 ENHRY and CDR2 SYGVKD. The CDR3 loop spans 15 amino acids. As DNA, the CDR3 is TGTGCCATCAGTGAGTCGTTAGCAGGGCACACTGAAGCTTTCTTT. Translation: CAISESLAGHTEAFF.

The sample holds many counts of this clonotype. The chain is built from TRBV5-6 and TRBJ1-1; D is unresolved. The CDR3 loop spans 14 amino acids. V lost 0 bases and J lost 7, with 13 bases in between. Germline V gene data show CDR1 as SGHDT and CDR2 as YYEEEE. CDR3 sequence reads: CASSLVAWPDEAFF. CDR3 DNA sequence: TGTGCCAGCAGCTTGGTGGCCTGGCCGGATGAAGCTTTCTTT. The full variable domain, rest sourced from reference TRBV5-6 and TRBJ1-1, is DAGVTQSPTHLIKTRGQQVTLRCSPKSGHDTVSWYQQALGQGPQFIFQYYEEEERQRGNFPDRFSGHQFPNYSSELNVNALLLGDSALYLCASSLVAWPDEAFFGQGTRLTVV.